This entry describes one T cell receptor beta chain. This clone was observed a few times. Its antigen is unknown. Base quality data are lacking; no much larger clone is found one base away. This entry belongs to a study of cytomegalovirus exposure and HLA in healthy donors (dated by TCRdb to 2016 to 2017). Describing the broader study: A later analysis indicated that the roughly 130 validation repertoires were generated on the platform also employed for the 670 or so repertoires of the first cohort. The study combined high-throughput TCR immunosequencing, statistical association of individual TCRs with disease status, and machine learning to predict cytomegalovirus infection status. In addition to the first cohort of 666 subjects, a separate validation cohort of approximately 120 different subjects was used. The study aimed to test whether signatures of past pathogen exposure could be identified by cataloging public T cell receptors. Here is what the overall study found, with its caveats: A total of 150 to 200 TCR beta chains were listed by the study as associated with cytomegalovirus. Three of the identified cytomegalovirus-associated TCR beta chains were confirmed in vitro to be specific for cytomegalovirus antigens. A later analysis lacked HLA typing for the validation cohort, so it scored co-occurrence in that cohort across all 130 or so repertoires. Most TCR sequences were observed very rarely across donors, whereas some public TCRs were present in many individuals. Subsequent analysis determined that TCRs grouped into clusters in the first cohort also showed a tendency toward co-occurrence across the roughly 110 validation repertoires, and 85% to 95% of cluster scores exceeded 0. It was suggested by the authors that the approach could potentially be generalized to other disease states and immunological phenotypes. In both the original and validation cohorts, the classifier was reported to diagnose cytomegalovirus status with high specificity and sensitivity.

The library was produced with the immunoSEQ multiplex PCR assay. In the source study's methods: A statistical classification framework was developed to diagnose cytomegalovirus status using the catalog of TCR beta chain sequences. The table comes from immuneACCESS by way of TCRdb, which keeps in-frame sequences with V and J called. Part of the clones is missing from these tables; in studies checked, under half for an unresolved V gene and the rest for unknown reasons. The D gene and trimming were derived from the DNA, and the V and J assignments and clone size from that table. For this sample the table gives roughly 140,000 clones, of which roughly nine tenths were detected only once. In total, the top ten clones hold 3.3% of the sample. Separate from the approximately 690-subject first cohort, the validation cohort of some 130 subjects was the group to which the donors belonged. The clonotype comes from a woman aged 18-29 years in good health and CMV-seropositive. The sequencing sample was made of PBMCs.

The nucleotide sequence reads as follows: TGTGCCAGCAGTGAAGGCGATGGCTACACCTTC. Its product reads: CASSEGDGYTF. The chain is made from TRBV2 and TRBJ1-2; the D segment cannot be called with confidence. The germline V gene provides CDR1 SNHLY and CDR2 FYNNEI. Relative to germline, V is 1 base shorter and J is 6 bases shorter, with 3 bases between their ends. The CDR3 holds 11 amino acids from the cysteine to the phenylalanine. The sequence is cut down to CDR3 DNA, 33 bases in frame from base 1.